This T cell receptor beta chain was identified during a study of blood T cell repertoires in COVID-19. Here immunoSEQ multiplex PCR was the method, and the copy in TCRdb shows in-frame clones only, minus some. This sample has 200,000 to 250,000 clones, with 75% to 90% found just once. It was during active infection that Seattle patients were enrolled and then longitudinally followed. The CDR3 has 15 residues. Germline values: CDR1 SGHRS, CDR2 YFSETQ. With 0 bases clipped from V and 6 bases from J, the junction kept 8 bases outside the gene matches. This chain connects TRBV5-1 to TRBJ2-7; 8 bases are shared with TRBD1. The sequence derives from a woman of 80 years or more with COVID-19, enrolled during active disease. Sequencing used peripheral blood. DNA for the CDR3: TGCGCCAGCAGCTTGGCCATAGGACAGGGCAGCGAGCAGTACTTC. This gives the protein CASSLAIGQGSEQYF.